This T cell receptor (beta chain) appears in the sequencing data of a study of T cells after somatic rescue of genetic block. The CDR3 contains 11 residues. Trimming shortened V by 7 bases and J by 6 bases, and 7 bases separated the two germline ends. Germline V gene lookup returns CDR1 MDHEN and CDR2 SYDVKM. This table comes from immunoSEQ multiplex PCR, and its TCRdb copy is limited to in-frame clones, with some not included. The sample holds 55,000 or so clones, around 96% seen once. The sequence was obtained from a child less than two years old. The sample comprised peripheral blood mononuclear cells (PBMCs). The chain combines TRBV28 with TRBJ1-5, with no clear D. The CDR3 DNA reads TGTGCCAGCAAGAAGGGTCAGCCCCAGCATTTT. The encoded protein is CASKKGQPQHF.